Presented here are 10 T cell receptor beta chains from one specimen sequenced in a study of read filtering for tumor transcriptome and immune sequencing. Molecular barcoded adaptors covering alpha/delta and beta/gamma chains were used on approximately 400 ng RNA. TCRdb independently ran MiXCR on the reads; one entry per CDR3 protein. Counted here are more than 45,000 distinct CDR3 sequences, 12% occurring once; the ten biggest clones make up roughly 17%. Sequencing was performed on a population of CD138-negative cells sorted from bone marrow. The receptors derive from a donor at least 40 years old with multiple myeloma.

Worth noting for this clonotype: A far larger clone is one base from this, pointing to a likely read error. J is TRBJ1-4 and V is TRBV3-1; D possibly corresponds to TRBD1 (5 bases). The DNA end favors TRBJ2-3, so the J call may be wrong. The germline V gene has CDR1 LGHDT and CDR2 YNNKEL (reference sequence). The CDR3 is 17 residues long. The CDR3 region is CASSQDPQGWGSDTQYF. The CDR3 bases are TGTGCCAGCAGCCAAGATCCCCAAGGGTGGGGCTCAGATACGCAGTATTTT.

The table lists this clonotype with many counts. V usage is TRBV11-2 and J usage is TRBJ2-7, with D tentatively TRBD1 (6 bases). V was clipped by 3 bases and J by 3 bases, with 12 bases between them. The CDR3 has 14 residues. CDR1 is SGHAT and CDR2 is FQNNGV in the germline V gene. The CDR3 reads CASSFGQTNYEQYF. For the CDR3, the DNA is TGTGCCAGCAGCTTCGGACAGACCAACTACGAGCAGTACTTC.

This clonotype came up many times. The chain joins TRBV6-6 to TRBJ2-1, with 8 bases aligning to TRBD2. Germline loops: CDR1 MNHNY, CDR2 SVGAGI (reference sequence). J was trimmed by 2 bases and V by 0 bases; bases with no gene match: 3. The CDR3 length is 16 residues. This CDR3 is CASSYSTGGAYNEQFF. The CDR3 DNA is TGTGCCAGCAGTTACTCGACCGGGGGGGCCTACAATGAGCAGTTCTTC.

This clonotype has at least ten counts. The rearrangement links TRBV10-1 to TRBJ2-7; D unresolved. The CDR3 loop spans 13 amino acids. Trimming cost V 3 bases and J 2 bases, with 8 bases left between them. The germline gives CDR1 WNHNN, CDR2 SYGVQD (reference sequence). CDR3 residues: CASSDGFTYEQYF. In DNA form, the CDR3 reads TGCGCCAGCAGTGACGGGTTCACCTACGAGCAGTACTTC.

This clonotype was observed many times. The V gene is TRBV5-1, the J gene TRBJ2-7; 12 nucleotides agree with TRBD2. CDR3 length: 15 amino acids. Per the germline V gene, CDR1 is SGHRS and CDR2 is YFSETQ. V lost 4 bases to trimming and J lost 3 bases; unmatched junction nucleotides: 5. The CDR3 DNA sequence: TGCGCCAGCAGCCCAGGACTAGCGGGGAACTACGAGCAGTACTTC. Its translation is CASSPGLAGNYEQYF.

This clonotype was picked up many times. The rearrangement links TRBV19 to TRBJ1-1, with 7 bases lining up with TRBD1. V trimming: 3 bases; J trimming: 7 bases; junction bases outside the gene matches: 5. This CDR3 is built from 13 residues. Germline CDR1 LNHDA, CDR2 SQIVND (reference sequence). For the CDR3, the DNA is TGTGCCAGTAGTATCGACAGGGATATTGAAGCTTTCTTT. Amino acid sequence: CASSIDRDIEAFF. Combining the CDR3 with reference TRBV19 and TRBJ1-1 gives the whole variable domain DGGITQSPKYLFRKEGQNVTLSCEQNLNHDAMYWYRQDPGQGLRLIYYSQIVNDFQKGDIAEGYSVSREKKESFPLTVTSAQKNPTAFYLCASSIDRDIEAFFGQGTRLTVV.

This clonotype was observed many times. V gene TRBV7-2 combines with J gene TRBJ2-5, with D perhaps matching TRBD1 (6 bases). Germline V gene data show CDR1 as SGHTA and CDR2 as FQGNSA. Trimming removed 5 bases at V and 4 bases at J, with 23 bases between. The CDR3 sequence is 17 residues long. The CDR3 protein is CASSPQGQGTKGETQYF. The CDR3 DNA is TGTGCCAGCAGCCCGCAGGGGCAGGGCACAAAAGGAGAGACCCAGTACTTC.

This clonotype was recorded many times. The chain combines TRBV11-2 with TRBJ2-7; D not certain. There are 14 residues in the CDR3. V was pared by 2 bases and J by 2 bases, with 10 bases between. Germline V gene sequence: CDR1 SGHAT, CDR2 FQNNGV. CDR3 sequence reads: CASSLFPETYEQYF. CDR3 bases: TGTGCCAGCAGCTTATTTCCAGAGACCTACGAGCAGTACTTC.

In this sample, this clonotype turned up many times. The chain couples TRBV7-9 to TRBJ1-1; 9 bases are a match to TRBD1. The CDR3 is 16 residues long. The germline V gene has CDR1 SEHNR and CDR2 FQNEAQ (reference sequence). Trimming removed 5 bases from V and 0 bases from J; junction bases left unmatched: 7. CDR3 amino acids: CASSPATGGMNTEAFF. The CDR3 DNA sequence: TGTGCCAGCAGCCCGGCGACAGGGGGGATGAACACTGAAGCTTTCTTT.

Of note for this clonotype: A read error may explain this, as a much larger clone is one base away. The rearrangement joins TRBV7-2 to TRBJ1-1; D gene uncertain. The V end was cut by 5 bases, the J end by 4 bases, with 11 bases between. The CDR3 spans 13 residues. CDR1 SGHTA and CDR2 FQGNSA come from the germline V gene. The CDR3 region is CASSPSTGTEAFF. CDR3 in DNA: TGTGCCAGCAGCCCAAGTACGGGCACTGAAGCTTTCTTT.